This TCR beta chain derives from a study of vaccination effects on CD4 cells after COVID-19. CDR1 is MNHEY, CDR2 SVGAGI, per germline. CDR3 length: 13 amino acids. Trimming shortened V by 10 bases and J by 7 bases, and 17 bases separated the two germline ends. Assay: immunoSEQ multiplex PCR; the TCRdb copy retains only in-frame clones and omits some. This sample has around 79,000 clones, with roughly 80% found just once. About this clone: Its antigen is not known.

ViraFEST used viral peptide pools to expand antigen-specific CD4+ T cells before sequencing. Having been cultured for less than 12 days, the cells underwent CD4+ T cell isolation. Sequencing was performed on CD4+ T cells from PBMCs cultured with HCoV-229E spike peptides, taken before COVID-19 vaccination. The rearrangement uses TRBV6-5 and TRBJ2-4, with D hard to call. The TCR comes from a human donor who received a COVID-19 vaccine. CDR3 region: CANLEFPRNIQYF. CDR3 bases: TGTGCCAACCTGGAGTTCCCACGGAACATTCAGTACTTC.